Sequencing of this T cell receptor (beta chain) was carried out in a study of blood T cell repertoires in COVID-19. About the study: Sites in the United States, Italy and Spain provided acute and convalescent COVID-19 samples. Sources were T cells, B-cell-depleted T cells, or PBMCs; the material itself was cDNA or gDNA.

CDR1 and CDR2 from the germline V gene are MRHNA and SNTAGT. Trimming cost V 8 bases and J 0 bases, with 9 bases left between them. The CDR3 loop spans 13 amino acids. A few counts support this clone. Other DNA variants within this sample encode the same CDR3. In the study's own analysis: Reference gene primer amplification in the assay estimated nucleated cell counts. Sequencing used immunoSEQ multiplex PCR; TCRdb keeps in-frame clones, though not all of them. V, J and clone size are those of that table, while D and trimming were read from the DNA. Of around 620,000 clones in the sample, 85% to 90% are singletons; the top ten hold over 0.2%.

This clonotype was obtained from a young woman with acute or convalescent COVID-19. The genes are TRBV6-4 and TRBJ2-3; perhaps TRBD2 as D (7 bases). The sample was peripheral blood. The chain's CDR3 is CASSGGSTDTQYF. CDR3 in DNA: TGTGCCAGCTCGGGGGGCAGCACAGATACGCAGTATTTT.